One sample yielded the 30 T cell receptor beta chains listed below, sequenced in a study of blood T cell repertoires in COVID-19. Measured with immunoSEQ multiplex PCR; TCRdb has only the in-frame clones, and not every one. The top ten hold roughly 13% of the sample, which has about 270,000 clones, over 75% seen once. Sequences were obtained from peripheral blood. The receptors here all came from a human donor in a cohort sampled during active COVID-19.

This chain connects TRBV4-2 to TRBJ2-7; D is possibly TRBD2 (5 bases). V was clipped by 6 bases and J by 1 base, with 13 bases between them. CDR1 is LGHNA and CDR2 is YNFKEQ in the germline V gene. CDR3 size: 14 residues. The CDR3 here is CASRNGLRSYEQYF. CDR3 sequence (DNA): TGTGCCAGCAGAAACGGACTTAGATCCTACGAGCAGTACTTC.

The rearrangement joins TRBV5-4 to TRBJ2-5, with TRBD2 matching over 7 bases. Germline V gene lookup returns CDR1 SGHNT and CDR2 YYREEE (reference sequence). Losses at the gene ends were 0 bases for V and 5 bases for J; bases not matched to a gene: 4. CDR3 length equals 14 residues. CDR3 nucleotide sequence: TGTGCCAGCAGCTTGGGGGAGGGTGCCGAGACCCAGTACTTC. This gives the protein CASSLGEGAETQYF.

The CDR3 coding sequence is TGCGCCAGCAGCCTAACCGGGACACCCGAGCAGTACTTC. It encodes CASSLTGTPEQYF. The rearrangement links TRBV5-1 to TRBJ2-7; D may be TRBD1 (6 bases). The germline V gene has CDR1 SGHRS and CDR2 YFSETQ. The germline V and J ends were trimmed by 4 bases and 6 bases, with 14 bases remaining between them. This CDR3 is built from 13 residues.

The V and J genes are TRBV10-3 and TRBJ2-7; TRBD2 matches at 11 bases. Germline V gene data show CDR1 as ENHRY and CDR2 as SYGVKD. Germline trimming cut 6 bases from V and 4 bases from J; bases unmatched to any gene: 5. This CDR3 is 14 amino acids long. This CDR3 is CAISGTSGVYEQYF. DNA of the CDR3: TGTGCCATCAGCGGGACTAGCGGAGTTTACGAGCAGTACTTC.

V usage is TRBV11-2 and J usage is TRBJ1-1, with 7 bases fitting TRBD1. V gave up 8 bases and J gave up 1 base; unmatched junction bases: 10. Germline V gene data show CDR1 as SGHAT and CDR2 as FQNNGV. This CDR3 contains 15 residues. The CDR3 protein is CASRRGGGKNTEAFF. CDR3 nucleotides: TGTGCCAGCCGACGAGGGGGCGGGAAGAACACTGAAGCTTTCTTT.

The genes are TRBV5-4 and TRBJ1-2; D might be TRBD1 (6 bases). The length of the CDR3 is 13 residues. Germline V gene sequence: CDR1 SGHNT, CDR2 YYREEE (reference sequence). Trimming shortened V by 1 base and J by 8 bases, and 12 bases separated the two germline ends. CDR3 sequence reads: CASSLNRVEGYTF. The CDR3 DNA follows: TGTGCCAGCAGCTTGAACAGGGTTGAGGGCTACACCTTC.

The sample holds a few counts of this clone. V and J are TRBV2 and TRBJ1-5, with TRBD1 as a possible D gene (5 bases). The ends were cut back, 2 bases at V and 6 bases at J, with 14 bases in the middle. The CDR3 length is 15 residues. The germline V gene has CDR1 SNHLY and CDR2 FYNNEI. CDR3 in amino acids: CASSERPTGGQPQHF. CDR3 DNA sequence: TGTGCCAGCAGTGAAAGACCCACGGGGGGTCAGCCCCAGCATTTT.

This clone was seen just once. Other DNA sequences within the sample encode an identical CDR3. The J gene is TRBJ2-1, the V gene TRBV5-1; 8 positions agree with TRBD2. This CDR3 region has 15 residues. The germline V gene has CDR1 SGHRS and CDR2 YFSETQ. J was trimmed by 2 bases and V by 1 base; bases with no gene match: 2. This CDR3 reads CASSLTSGAYNEQFF. As DNA, the CDR3 is TGCGCCAGCAGCTTGACTAGCGGTGCCTACAATGAGCAGTTCTTC.

The chain combines TRBV19 with TRBJ2-1, with 9 bases fitting TRBD1. The CDR3 is 15 amino acids. The trim removed 3 bases at V and 1 base at J, leaving 1 base unmatched. The V gene's germline CDR1 is LNHDA and CDR2 SQIVND (reference sequence). The CDR3 DNA reads as TGTGCCAGTAGTATGGGACAGGGTTCCTACAATGAGCAGTTCTTC. As protein: CASSMGQGSYNEQFF.

This clone was seen only once. The chain is built from TRBV6-6 and TRBJ2-7; 7 bases align to TRBD1. Germline V gene data show CDR1 as MNHNY and CDR2 as SVGAGI (reference sequence). The junction had 7 bases not matched to a gene; V was cut back by 5 bases and J by 3 bases. The CDR3 spans 14 residues. CDR3 amino acids: CASSTGTANYEQYF. CDR3 sequence (DNA): TGTGCCAGCAGTACTGGGACAGCGAACTACGAGCAGTACTTC.

To note about this clone: One junction end does not reproduce the germline sequence, and a read error may be involved. The chain combines TRBV7-7 with TRBJ2-7; TRBD2 aligns across 8 bases. The V gene's germline CDR1 is SSHAT and CDR2 FNYEAQ (reference sequence). The CDR3 spans 13 residues. CDR3 region: CASSLREGDEQYF. The CDR3 DNA reads as TGTGCTAGCAGCTTACGGGAGGGGGACGAGCAGTACTTC. Full variable domain (missing parts from reference TRBV7-7 and TRBJ2-7): GAGVSQSPRYKVTKRGQDVTLRCDPISSHATLYWYQQALGQGPEFLTYFNYEAQPDKSGLPSDRFSAERPEGSISTLTIQRTEQRDSAMYRCASSLREGDEQYFGPGTRLTVT.

The V and J genes are TRBV6-1 and TRBJ1-5; 9 bases match TRBD1. Germline-derived CDR1 and CDR2 are MNHNS and SASEGT. The V segment lost 2 bases and the J segment 4 bases; nucleotides outside the gene matches: 3. The CDR3 has 15 amino acids. The CDR3 DNA follows: TGTGCCAGCAGTGAAAGGACAGGGGTGAATCAGCCCCAGCATTTT. Translated, it gives CASSERTGVNQPQHF.

This chain's CDR3 is CASSRGQVRGTEAFF. In DNA form, the CDR3 reads TGTGCCAGCAGCCGCGGACAAGTCAGGGGGACTGAAGCTTTCTTT. This chain connects TRBV5-4 to TRBJ1-1; the match to TRBD1 covers 7 bases. V gave up 4 bases and J gave up 5 bases; unmatched junction bases: 11. CDR3 length equals 15 residues. Per germline, CDR1 SGHNT and CDR2 YYREEE (reference sequence).

This rearrangement joins TRBV27 to TRBJ1-5; D might be TRBD1 (6 bases). The CDR3 is 14 residues long. Trimming removed 2 bases from V and 3 bases from J, with 8 bases in between. The germline CDR1 and CDR2 sequences are MNHEY and SMNVEV (reference sequence). This CDR3 reads CASSLRGYNQPQHF. Here the CDR3 DNA reads TGTGCCAGCAGTTTAAGGGGGTACAATCAGCCCCAGCATTTT.

The rearrangement uses TRBV27 and TRBJ1-5; unclear D gene. Germline CDR1 MNHEY, CDR2 SMNVEV (reference sequence). V dropped 11 bases and J dropped 11 bases, with 22 bases sitting between them. CDR3 length equals 13 residues. CDR3 sequence reads: CASRPFGIEAQHF. CDR3 coding DNA: TGTGCCTCTCGCCCTTTTGGCATTGAGGCCCAGCATTTT.

This chain joins TRBV6-6 and TRBJ1-1; 10 bases are shared with TRBD1. This CDR3 contains 14 residues. Per the germline V gene, CDR1 is MNHNY and CDR2 is SVGAGI (reference sequence). After removal of 2 bases from V and 5 bases from J, the junction contained 2 bases not matched to a gene. The CDR3 DNA reads as TGTGCCAGCAGTTACCCGGGACAGGGGACTGAAGCTTTCTTT. This encodes CASSYPGQGTEAFF.

The chain uses TRBV7-9 and TRBJ2-5; the match to TRBD2 covers 7 bases. This CDR3 is 15 amino acids long. With 4 bases clipped from V and 3 bases from J, the junction kept 8 bases outside the gene matches. Per the germline V gene, CDR1 is SEHNR and CDR2 is FQNEAQ (reference sequence). The CDR3 here is CASSYELAMKETQYF. The DNA of the CDR3 is TGTGCCAGCAGCTACGAACTAGCGATGAAAGAGACCCAGTACTTC.

This clone appeared a few times. The same CDR3 is also encoded by other DNA sequences in this sample. The chain joins TRBV2 to TRBJ1-1, with 7 bases lining up with TRBD1. V shed 4 bases, J shed 6 bases, and the junction held 5 bases outside the gene matches. The CDR3 runs to 13 residues. Germline V gene data show CDR1 as SNHLY and CDR2 as FYNNEI. The DNA for the CDR3 is TGTGCCAGCAGTGGACAGGGACTGGCTGAAGCTTTCTTT. It is translated as CASSGQGLAEAFF. Full variable domain (outside the CDR3, taken from reference TRBV2 and TRBJ1-1): EPEVTQTPSHQVTQMGQEVILRCVPISNHLYFYWYRQILGQKVEFLVSFYNNEISEKSEIFDDQFSVERPDGSNFTLKIRSTKLEDSAMYFCASSGQGLAEAFFGQGTRLTVV.

The gene calls are TRBV6-5 and TRBJ1-1, with D perhaps matching TRBD1 (5 bases). This CDR3 spans 11 amino acids. V dropped 7 bases and J dropped 5 bases, with 8 bases sitting between them. Germline CDR1 reads MNHEY; CDR2 reads SVGAGI. CDR3 in DNA: TGTGCCAGCAACGGGGGGACTGAAGCTTTCTTT. Protein sequence: CASNGGTEAFF.

The chain joins TRBV27 to TRBJ2-3; a weak D match, TRBD2 (6 bases). Germline V gene sequence: CDR1 MNHEY, CDR2 SMNVEV (reference sequence). There are 13 residues in the CDR3. The V and J ends lost 8 bases and 0 bases respectively, with 9 bases between them. Written as DNA, the CDR3 is TGTGCCAGCGGAGGGGCTAGCACAGATACGCAGTATTTT. Residues: CASGGASTDTQYF.

The chain joins TRBV5-1 to TRBJ1-2; TRBD1 might be the D (5 bases). Trimming took 0 bases from V and 10 from J, leaving 13 bases between them. The CDR3 totals 13 residues. The germline CDR1 and CDR2 sequences are SGHRS and YFSETQ. CDR3 bases: TGCGCCAGCAGCTTGGTTAACAGGTCTCCCTACACCTTC. It yields the protein CASSLVNRSPYTF.

The gene calls are TRBV6-2 or TRBV6-3 and TRBJ1-1; TRBD1 matches at 8 bases. The CDR3 length is 15 residues. Trimming removed 6 bases from V and 0 bases from J; junction bases left unmatched: 6. Germline loops: CDR1 MNHEY, CDR2 SVGEGT. This chain's CDR3 is CASSSTGGMNTEAFF. CDR3 nucleotides: TGTGCCAGCAGCTCTACAGGGGGTATGAACACTGAAGCTTTCTTT.

In this sample, this clone turned up a few times. CDR3 protein: CASSPQRVSYEQYF. CDR3 DNA sequence: TGTGCCAGCAGCCCCCAGCGGGTGTCCTACGAGCAGTACTTC. The chain is built from TRBV7-9 and TRBJ2-7; a possible D gene is TRBD2 (6 bases). The CDR3 totals 14 residues. Germline V lookup: CDR1 SEHNR, CDR2 FQNEAQ (reference sequence). V was pared by 5 bases and J by 1 base, with 12 bases between.

The chain carries TRBV5-6 and TRBJ2-1; perhaps TRBD2 as D (6 bases). CDR3 length: 15 amino acids. The V and J ends lost 3 bases and 5 bases respectively, with 15 bases between them. Germline-derived CDR1 and CDR2 are SGHDT and YYEEEE. CDR3 protein: CASSSGEETHNEQFF. The CDR3 region has the DNA TGTGCCAGCAGCTCGGGGGAGGAAACACACAATGAGCAGTTCTTC. Supplemented by reference TRBV5-6 and TRBJ2-1, the full variable domain reads DAGVTQSPTHLIKTRGQQVTLRCSPKSGHDTVSWYQQALGQGPQFIFQYYEEEERQRGNFPDRFSGHQFPNYSSELNVNALLLGDSALYLCASSSGEETHNEQFFGPGTRLTVL.

The chain couples TRBV6-6 to TRBJ2-7; tentative D call: TRBD2 (6 bases). Looked up from germline, CDR1 is MNHNY and CDR2 is SVGAGI (reference sequence). The CDR3 spans 14 residues. V was shortened by 8 bases and J by 7 bases, with 21 bases between the two germline ends. DNA for the CDR3: TGTGCCAGCCGCCCGCGGCGGGAAGGGAGAGAGCAGTACTTC. Translated, it gives CASRPRREGREQYF.

The chain carries TRBV5-1 and TRBJ1-2; D gene ambiguous. Germline CDR1 and CDR2: SGHRS and YFSETQ. V lost 6 bases and J lost 5, with 17 bases in between. There are 14 residues in the CDR3. The CDR3 nucleotides read TGCGCCAGCAAGCTTAGTTCAGGCCATTATGGCTACACCTTC. Translated, it gives CASKLSSGHYGYTF.

CDR3 residues: CASSQGRATYQPQHF. CDR3 nucleotide sequence: TGCGCCAGCAGCCAAGGAAGAGCTACCTATCAGCCCCAGCATTTT. This rearrangement joins TRBV4-3 to TRBJ1-5; D unresolved. The CDR3 contains 15 residues. Per germline, CDR1 LGHNA and CDR2 YSLEER. Trimming took off 1 base at V and 5 bases at J, with 12 bases between the two ends.

The chain is built from TRBV30 and TRBJ2-1; 10 bases line up with TRBD2. The CDR3 loop spans 18 amino acids. V was clipped by 6 bases and J by 4 bases; unmatched bases: 18. The germline gives CDR1 GTSNPN, CDR2 SVGIG (reference sequence). The CDR3 nucleotides are TGTGCCTGCCTCAGGGGAAAAAAAATAGCGGGAGGATACAATGAGCAGTTCTTC. This codes for CACLRGKKIAGGYNEQFF.

The genes are TRBV18 and TRBJ1-3, with D hard to call. The V and J ends lost 1 base and 8 bases respectively, with 9 bases between them. CDR1 and CDR2 (germline): KGHSH, LQKENI. The CDR3 has 13 residues. CDR3 sequence: CASSPLGRDTIYF. In DNA, the CDR3 is TGTGCCAGCTCACCACTCGGCCGGGACACCATATATTTT.

This clone was seen only once. With a much larger clone just one base away, this may be a read error. In the same sample, other DNA sequences code for this CDR3. The rearrangement joins TRBV6-2 or TRBV6-3 to TRBJ1-5; D remains ambiguous. CDR1 and CDR2 from the germline V gene are MNHEY and SVGEGT. The CDR3 covers 15 residues. V gave up 0 bases and J gave up 1 base, with 7 bases separating them. CDR3 residues: CASSYSRGSNQPQHF. CDR3 nucleotides: TGTGCCAGCAGTTACTCAAGAGGGAGCAATCAGCCCCAGCATTTT.